This T cell receptor beta chain came from a study of blood T cell repertoires in COVID-19. Individuals drawn from under 30 US areas were about 18 to 90 years old. Participants had their cohort set by participant-reported clinical history. Within 2 weeks before study entry, exposed participants met a COVID-19 case. As originally analysed: Estimation of nucleated cell counts was performed using reference gene primer amplification. Sequencing was performed with immunoSEQ multiplex PCR; in TCRdb, only in-frame clones are kept and a portion is missing. V, J and clone size derive from that table, while D and trimming were established from the DNA sequence. The data show approximately 220,000 clones, with 90% seen just once and less than 15% held by the top ten. Comment on this clone: The same CDR3 can be traced to other DNA sequences in this sample.

The J segment lost 1 base and the V segment lost 5 bases, leaving 3 bases of the junction unmatched. Germline CDR1 is LNHDA and CDR2 is SQIVND (reference sequence). The CDR3 sequence is 15 residues long. The chain is built from TRBV19 and TRBJ2-3; 10 bases line up with TRBD2. The receptor's source is a man aged 25 to 40 who had been exposed to COVID-19. Sequenced material: PBMCs or T cells enriched from blood (not recorded which). CDR3 sequence reads: CASSGLAGGTDTQYF. The CDR3 nucleotides read TGTGCCAGTAGTGGGCTAGCGGGAGGCACAGATACGCAGTATTTT.